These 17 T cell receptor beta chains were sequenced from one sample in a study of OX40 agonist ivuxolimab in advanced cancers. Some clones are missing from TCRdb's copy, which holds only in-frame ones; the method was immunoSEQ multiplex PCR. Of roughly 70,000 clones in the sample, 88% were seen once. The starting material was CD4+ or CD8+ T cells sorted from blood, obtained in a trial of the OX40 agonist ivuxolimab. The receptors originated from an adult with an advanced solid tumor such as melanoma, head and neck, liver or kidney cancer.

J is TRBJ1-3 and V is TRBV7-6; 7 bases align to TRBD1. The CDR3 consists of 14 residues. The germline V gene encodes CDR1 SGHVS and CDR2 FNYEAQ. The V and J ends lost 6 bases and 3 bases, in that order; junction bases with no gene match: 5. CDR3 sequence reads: CASSSGGGGNTIYF. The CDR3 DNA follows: TGTGCCAGCAGTTCAGGGGGTGGTGGAAACACCATATATTTT.

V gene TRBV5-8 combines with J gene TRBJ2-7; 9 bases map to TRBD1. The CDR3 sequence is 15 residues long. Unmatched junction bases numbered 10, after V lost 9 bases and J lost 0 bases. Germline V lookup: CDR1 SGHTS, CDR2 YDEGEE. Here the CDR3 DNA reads TGTGCCATCCGAGGGGGACAGGGTTCCTCCTACGAGCAGTACTTC. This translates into CAIRGGQGSSYEQYF.

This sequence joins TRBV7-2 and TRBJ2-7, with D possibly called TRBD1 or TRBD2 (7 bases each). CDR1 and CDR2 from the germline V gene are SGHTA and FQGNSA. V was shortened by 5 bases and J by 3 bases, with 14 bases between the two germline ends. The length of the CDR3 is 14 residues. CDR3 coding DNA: TGTGCCAGCAGCGGGGGGGACAGCCGCTACGAGCAGTACTTC. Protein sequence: CASSGGDSRYEQYF.

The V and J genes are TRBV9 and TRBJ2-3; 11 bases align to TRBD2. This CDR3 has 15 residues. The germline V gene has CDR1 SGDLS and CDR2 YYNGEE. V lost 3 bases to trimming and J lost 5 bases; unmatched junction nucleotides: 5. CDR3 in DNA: TGTGCCAGCAGCGCTAGCGGGGGGCTAATAGATACGCAGTATTTT. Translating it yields CASSASGGLIDTQYF.

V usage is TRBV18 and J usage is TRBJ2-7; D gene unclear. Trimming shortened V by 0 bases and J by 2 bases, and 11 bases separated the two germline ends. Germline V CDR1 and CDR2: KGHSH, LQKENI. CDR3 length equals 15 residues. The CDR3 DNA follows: TGTGCCAGCTCACCACCGGTCAGAAGTACCTACGAGCAGTACTTC. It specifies CASSPPVRSTYEQYF.

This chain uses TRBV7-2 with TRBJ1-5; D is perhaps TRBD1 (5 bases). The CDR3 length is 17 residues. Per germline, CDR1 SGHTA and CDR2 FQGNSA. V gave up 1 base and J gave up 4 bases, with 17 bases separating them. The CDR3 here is CASSLDWAGTPNQPQHF. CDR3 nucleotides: TGTGCCAGCAGCTTAGATTGGGCTGGGACTCCGAATCAGCCCCAGCATTTT. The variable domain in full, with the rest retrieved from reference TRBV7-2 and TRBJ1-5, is GAGVSQSPSNKVTEKGKDVELRCDPISGHTALYWYRQSLGQGLEFLIYFQGNSAPDKSGLPSDRFSAERTGGSVSTLTIQRTQQEDSAVYLCASSLDWAGTPNQPQHFGDGTRLSIL.

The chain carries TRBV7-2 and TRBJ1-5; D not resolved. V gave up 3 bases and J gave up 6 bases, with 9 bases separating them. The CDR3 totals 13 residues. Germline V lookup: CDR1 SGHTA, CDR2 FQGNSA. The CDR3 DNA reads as TGTGCCAGCAGCTTGTGGGTAGGTCAGCCCCAGCATTTT. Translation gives CASSLWVGQPQHF.

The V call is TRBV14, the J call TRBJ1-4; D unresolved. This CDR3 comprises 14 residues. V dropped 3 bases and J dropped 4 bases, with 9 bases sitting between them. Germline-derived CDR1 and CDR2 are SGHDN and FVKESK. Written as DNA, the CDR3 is TGTGCCAGCAGCCAGCGGGTAAATAATGAAAAACTGTTTTTT. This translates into CASSQRVNNEKLFF. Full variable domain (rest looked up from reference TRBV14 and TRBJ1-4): EAGVTQFPSHSVIEKGQTVTLRCDPISGHDNLYWYRRVMGKEIKFLLHFVKESKQDESGMPNNRFLAERTGGTYSTLKVQPAELEDSGVYFCASSQRVNNEKLFFGSGTQLSVL.

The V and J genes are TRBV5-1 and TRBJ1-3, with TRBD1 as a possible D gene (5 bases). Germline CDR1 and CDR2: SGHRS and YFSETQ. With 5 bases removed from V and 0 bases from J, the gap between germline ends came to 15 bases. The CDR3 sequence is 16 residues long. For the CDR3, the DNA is TGCGCCAGCAGTCGACAGTCACTATCCTCTGGAAACACCATATATTTT. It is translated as CASSRQSLSSGNTIYF.

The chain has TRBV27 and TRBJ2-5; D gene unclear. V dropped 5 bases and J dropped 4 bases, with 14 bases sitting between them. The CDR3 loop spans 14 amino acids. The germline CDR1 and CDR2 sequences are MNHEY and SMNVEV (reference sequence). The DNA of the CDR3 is TGTGCCAGCAGTCTCGACCGTTTCCGAGAGACCCAGTACTTC. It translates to CASSLDRFRETQYF.

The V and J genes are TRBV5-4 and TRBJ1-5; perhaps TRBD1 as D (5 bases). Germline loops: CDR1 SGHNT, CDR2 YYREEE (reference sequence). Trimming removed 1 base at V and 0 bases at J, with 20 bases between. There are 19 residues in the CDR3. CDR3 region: CASSLTRDRRAYSNQPQHF. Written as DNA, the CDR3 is TGTGCCAGCAGCTTGACTCGGGACCGGAGGGCGTATAGCAATCAGCCCCAGCATTTT.

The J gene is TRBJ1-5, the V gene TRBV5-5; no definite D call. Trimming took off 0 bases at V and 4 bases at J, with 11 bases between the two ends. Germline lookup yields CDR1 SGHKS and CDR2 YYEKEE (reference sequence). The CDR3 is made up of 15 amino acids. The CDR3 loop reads CASSLDPGGNQPQHF. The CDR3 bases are TGTGCCAGCAGCTTGGATCCAGGAGGGAATCAGCCCCAGCATTTT.

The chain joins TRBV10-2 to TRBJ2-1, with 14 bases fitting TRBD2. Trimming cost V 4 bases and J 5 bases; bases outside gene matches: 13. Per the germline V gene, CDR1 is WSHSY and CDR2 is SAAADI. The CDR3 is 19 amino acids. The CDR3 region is CASSVPTSGGARLNNEQFF. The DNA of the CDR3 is TGCGCCAGCAGTGTCCCGACTAGCGGGGGGGCCCGGTTGAACAATGAGCAGTTCTTC.

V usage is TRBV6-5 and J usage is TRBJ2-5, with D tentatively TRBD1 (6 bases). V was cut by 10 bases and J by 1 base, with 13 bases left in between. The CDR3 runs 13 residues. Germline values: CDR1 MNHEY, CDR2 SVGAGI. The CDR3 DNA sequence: TGTGCCACCACCGGGACACCCCAAGAGACCCAGTACTTC. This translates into CATTGTPQETQYF.

In DNA, the CDR3 is TGTGCCAGTAGTCTCCGGGCCGAGGGACAGGGAGTCACAGATACGCAGTATTTT. Its protein is CASSLRAEGQGVTDTQYF. V is TRBV19 and J is TRBJ2-3, with 9 nucleotides matching TRBD1. This CDR3 has 18 residues. V lost 5 bases to trimming and J lost 2 bases; unmatched junction nucleotides: 14. In germline, CDR1 is LNHDA, CDR2 SQIVND (reference sequence).

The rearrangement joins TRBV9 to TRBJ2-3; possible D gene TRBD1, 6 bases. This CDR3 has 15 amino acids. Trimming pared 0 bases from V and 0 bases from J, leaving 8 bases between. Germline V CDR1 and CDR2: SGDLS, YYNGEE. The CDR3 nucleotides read TGTGCCAGCAGCGTAGGGGGACAAAGCACAGATACGCAGTATTTT. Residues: CASSVGGQSTDTQYF. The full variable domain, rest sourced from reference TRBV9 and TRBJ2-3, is DSGVTQTPKHLITATGQRVTLRCSPRSGDLSVYWYQQSLDQGLQFLIQYYNGEERAKGNILERFSAQQFPDLHSELNLSSLELGDSALYFCASSVGGQSTDTQYFGPGTRLTVL.

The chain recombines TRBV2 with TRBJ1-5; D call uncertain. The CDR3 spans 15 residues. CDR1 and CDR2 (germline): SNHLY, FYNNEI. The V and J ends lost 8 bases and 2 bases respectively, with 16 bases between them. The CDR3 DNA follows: TGTGCCAGCCTTTTGGAGGGTGGTCGCAATCAGCCCCAGCATTTT. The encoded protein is CASLLEGGRNQPQHF.